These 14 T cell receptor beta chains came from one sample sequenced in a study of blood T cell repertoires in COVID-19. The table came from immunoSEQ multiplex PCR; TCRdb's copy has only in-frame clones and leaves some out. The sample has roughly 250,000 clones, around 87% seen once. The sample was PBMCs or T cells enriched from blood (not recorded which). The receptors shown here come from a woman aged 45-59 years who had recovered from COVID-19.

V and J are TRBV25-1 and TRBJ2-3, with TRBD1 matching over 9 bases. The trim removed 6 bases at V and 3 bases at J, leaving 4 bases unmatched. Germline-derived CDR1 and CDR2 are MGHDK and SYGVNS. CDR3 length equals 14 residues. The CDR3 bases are TGTGCCAGCAGACGTGGGACAGGGACAGATACGCAGTATTTT. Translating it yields CASRRGTGTDTQYF.

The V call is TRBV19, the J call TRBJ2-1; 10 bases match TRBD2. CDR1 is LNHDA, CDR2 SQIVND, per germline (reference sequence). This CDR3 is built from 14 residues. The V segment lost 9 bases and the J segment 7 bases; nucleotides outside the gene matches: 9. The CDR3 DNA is TGTGCCAGGAAAGAGCGGGAGGGCCTAAATGAGCAGTTCTTC. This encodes CARKEREGLNEQFF.

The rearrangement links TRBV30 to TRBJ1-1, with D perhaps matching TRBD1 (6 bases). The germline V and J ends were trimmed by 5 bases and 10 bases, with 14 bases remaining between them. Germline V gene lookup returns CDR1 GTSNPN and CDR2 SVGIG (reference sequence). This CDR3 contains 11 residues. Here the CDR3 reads CAWEEGGRAFF. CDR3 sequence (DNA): TGTGCCTGGGAAGAGGGGGGGCGAGCTTTCTTT.

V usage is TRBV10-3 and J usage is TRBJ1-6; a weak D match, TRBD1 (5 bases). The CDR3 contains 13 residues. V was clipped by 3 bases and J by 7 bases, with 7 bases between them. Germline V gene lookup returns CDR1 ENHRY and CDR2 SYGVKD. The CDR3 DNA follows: TGTGCCATCAGTGAAGACAGAAATTCACCCCTCCACTTT. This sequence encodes CAISEDRNSPLHF.

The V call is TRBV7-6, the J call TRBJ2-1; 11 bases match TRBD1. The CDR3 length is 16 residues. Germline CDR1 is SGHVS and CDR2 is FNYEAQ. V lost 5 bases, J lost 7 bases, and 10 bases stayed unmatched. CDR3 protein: CASSPSPGTGGNEQFF. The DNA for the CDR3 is TGTGCCAGCAGCCCAAGCCCAGGGACAGGGGGGAATGAGCAGTTCTTC.

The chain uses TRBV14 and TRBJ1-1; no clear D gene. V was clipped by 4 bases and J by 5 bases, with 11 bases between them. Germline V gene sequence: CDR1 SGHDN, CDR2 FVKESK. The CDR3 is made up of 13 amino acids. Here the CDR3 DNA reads TGTGCCAGCAGCCTCCACCTCCGGACTGAAGCTTTCTTT. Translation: CASSLHLRTEAFF.

DNA of the CDR3: TGCGCCAGCAGCTATCAAGACAGGGTGGACTACACCTTC. Protein: CASSYQDRVDYTF. This chain connects TRBV5-1 to TRBJ1-2; 7 nucleotides match TRBD1. The length of the CDR3 is 13 residues. Germline loops: CDR1 SGHRS, CDR2 YFSETQ. V was pared by 3 bases and J by 10 bases, with 9 bases of the junction left unmatched.

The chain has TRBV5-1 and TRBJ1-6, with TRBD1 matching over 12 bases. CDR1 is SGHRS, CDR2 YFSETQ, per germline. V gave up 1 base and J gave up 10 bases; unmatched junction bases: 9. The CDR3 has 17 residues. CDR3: CASSLTGTGGAGSPLHF. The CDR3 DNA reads TGCGCCAGCAGCTTGACGGGGACAGGGGGCGCGGGATCACCCCTCCACTTT.

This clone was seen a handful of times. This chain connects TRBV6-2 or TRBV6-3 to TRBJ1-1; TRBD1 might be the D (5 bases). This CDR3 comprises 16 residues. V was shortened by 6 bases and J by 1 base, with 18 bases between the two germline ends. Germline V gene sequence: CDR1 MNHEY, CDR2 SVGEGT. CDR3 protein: CASSPQPDRKNTEAFF. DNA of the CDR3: TGTGCCAGCAGCCCCCAGCCCGACAGAAAGAACACTGAAGCTTTCTTT.

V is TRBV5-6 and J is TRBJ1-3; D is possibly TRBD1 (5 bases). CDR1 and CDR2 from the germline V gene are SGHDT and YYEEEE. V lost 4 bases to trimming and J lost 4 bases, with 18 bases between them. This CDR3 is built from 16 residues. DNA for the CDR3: TGTGCCAGCAGCCGCAGCCCGCAGGGTCGAGGAAACACCATATATTTT. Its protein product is CASSRSPQGRGNTIYF.

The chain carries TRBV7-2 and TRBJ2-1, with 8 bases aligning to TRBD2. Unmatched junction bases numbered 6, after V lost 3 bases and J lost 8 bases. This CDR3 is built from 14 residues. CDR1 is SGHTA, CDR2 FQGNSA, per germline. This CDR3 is CASSLGLVRDEQFF. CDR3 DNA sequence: TGTGCCAGCAGCTTGGGACTAGTTAGGGATGAGCAGTTCTTC.

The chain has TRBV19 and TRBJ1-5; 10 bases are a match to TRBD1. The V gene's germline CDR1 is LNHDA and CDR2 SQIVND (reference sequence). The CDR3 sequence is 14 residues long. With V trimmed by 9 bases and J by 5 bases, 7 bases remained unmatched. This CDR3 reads CARRDRGKYQPQHF. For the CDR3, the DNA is TGTGCCAGAAGGGACAGGGGTAAATATCAGCCCCAGCATTTT.

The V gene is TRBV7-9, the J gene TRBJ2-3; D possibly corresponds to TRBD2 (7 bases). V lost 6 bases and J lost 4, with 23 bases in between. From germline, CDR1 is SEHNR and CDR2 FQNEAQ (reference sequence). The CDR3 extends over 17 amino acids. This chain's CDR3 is CASSSSYSGRGSDTQYF. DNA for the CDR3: TGTGCCAGCAGTTCCTCTTACAGTGGGAGGGGGTCAGATACGCAGTATTTT.

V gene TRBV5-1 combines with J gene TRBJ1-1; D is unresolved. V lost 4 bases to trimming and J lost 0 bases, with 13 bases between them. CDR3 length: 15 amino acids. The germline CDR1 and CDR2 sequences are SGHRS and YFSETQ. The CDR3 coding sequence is TGCGCCAGCAGCGCGGAACCGTCCATGAACACTGAAGCTTTCTTT. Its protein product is CASSAEPSMNTEAFF.